This T cell receptor beta chain is drawn from a study of T cells in Graves' hyperthyroidism and ophthalmopathy. This CDR3 has 13 residues. V lost 5 bases and J lost 5, with 13 bases in between. The germline V gene encodes CDR1 DFQATT and CDR2 SNEGSKA (reference sequence). Study conclusions and caveats: Ophthalmopathy was told apart from stable hyperthyroidism by a 13 V-J model.

Uncontrolled infection, other autoimmune disease, pregnancy or lactation led to exclusion. Each diagnosis drew on symptoms, thyroxine, TRAb, thyroid ultrasound and orbital computed tomography findings. A remark on this clonotype: The antigen is not known.

What was amplified from RNA transcripts were TCR beta CDR3 regions. A first-round RT-PCR of the TCR CDR3 used the HTBI primer set. TCRdb passed the multiplex PCR reads through MiXCR, listing each CDR3 protein once. The sample carries approximately 400,000 distinct CDR3 sequences, about 15% recorded once. The TCR originated in a woman aged 55-75 years with Graves' hyperthyroidism. This chain links TRBV20-1 with TRBJ1-5; D is possibly TRBD1 (6 bases). Sequencing used blood. CDR3 loop: CSALDSRDQPQHF. CDR3 nucleotide sequence: TGCAGTGCTTTGGACAGTCGGGATCAGCCCCAGCATTTT.